This is a list of T cell receptor beta chains from one sample in a study of T cells after yellow fever vaccination. TCRdb reprocessed the 5' RACE reads via MiXCR and lists one record per CDR3 protein. The repertoire holds 200,000 to 300,000 distinct CDR3 sequences, with roughly 13% as singletons. Sequences were derived from CD4+ T cells sorted from PBMCs, sampled 45 days after the yellow fever booster vaccination. The source of these receptors is a man aged 30 to 45 who received the YFV17D yellow fever vaccine. Each CDR3 is given with its conserved first and last residue. The D gene is left open where the match is weak. Expanded clones are given a class, and other clones once, few, many or no size at all.

abundance,d_gene,v_gene,j_gene,CDR3aa,CDR3nt
few,-,TRBV5-4,TRBJ2-1,CASSGPGLSYNEQFF,TGTGCCAGCAGCGGTCCCGGGTTATCCTACAATGAGCAGTTCTTC
-,-,TRBV12-3/TRBV12-4,TRBJ2-1,CASRKRDFYNEQFF,TGTGCCAGCAGGAAACGGGACTTTTACAATGAGCAGTTCTTC
many,-,TRBV6-4,TRBJ2-5,CASRDKFQETQYF,TGTGCCAGCAGGGACAAGTTCCAAGAGACCCAGTACTTC
few,-,TRBV20-1,TRBJ1-1,CSARDGQSKKSEAFF,TGCAGTGCTAGAGACGGACAGAGTAAGAAATCTGAAGCTTTCTTT
few,-,TRBV20-1,TRBJ2-7,CSARDRASAYEQYF,TGCAGTGCTAGAGATAGGGCTAGCGCCTACGAGCAGTACTTC
-,-,TRBV18,TRBJ2-5,CASSARTRQETQYF,TGTGCCAGCTCCGCGAGGACGCGGCAAGAGACCCAGTACTTC
-,TRBD1,TRBV7-2,TRBJ2-7,CASSLRDRMGYEQYF,TGTGCCAGCAGCCTACGGGACAGAATGGGCTACGAGCAGTACTTC
few,-,TRBV18,TRBJ2-7,CASSPTAGPSYEQYF,TGTGCCAGCTCACCCACAGCAGGGCCCTCCTACGAGCAGTACTTC
few,-,TRBV2,TRBJ2-1,CAIRGDSSYNEQFF,TGTGCCATTAGGGGGGATAGCTCCTACAATGAGCAGTTCTTC
few,-,TRBV7-9,TRBJ2-5,CASSPGSRTQYF,TGTGCCAGCAGCCCAGGTTCTCGGACCCAGTACTTC
few,-,TRBV11-1,TRBJ1-1,CASSAPRGQMGVHTEAFF,TGTGCCAGCAGCGCCCCACGGGGTCAGATGGGTGTACACACTGAAGCTTTCTTT
many,TRBD2,TRBV20-1,TRBJ2-1,CSAYSTGTSSNEQFF,TGCAGTGCTTACTCGACCGGGACTAGCTCCAATGAGCAGTTCTTC
many,TRBD2,TRBV5-1,TRBJ2-7,CASSNEGLASLLAGSYEQYF,TGCGCCAGCAGCAACGAGGGACTAGCGAGCCTTCTCGCAGGGAGTTACGAGCAGTACTTC
-,TRBD1,TRBV6-1,TRBJ1-4,CASRTGGGEKLFF,TGTGCCAGCAGAACAGGGGGCGGCGAAAAACTGTTTTTT
few,TRBD2,TRBV7-8,TRBJ2-5,CASSLGDSGLETQYF,TGTGCCAGCAGCTTAGGTGATAGCGGGTTAGAGACCCAGTACTTC
few,-,TRBV28,TRBJ1-5,CASSRLNSNQPQHF,TGTGCCAGCAGTAGGCTCAATAGCAATCAGCCCCAGCATTTT
-,-,TRBV29-1,TRBJ2-3,CSVLRDTQYF,TGCAGCGTCCTCCGCGATACGCAGTATTTT
-,-,TRBV5-6,TRBJ2-6,CASSFSPLGFSGANVLTF,TGTGCCAGCAGCTTTAGCCCCCTCGGATTCTCTGGGGCCAACGTCCTGACTTTC
few,TRBD1,TRBV10-1,TRBJ1-2,CASSEFRGQGYTF,TGCGCCAGCAGTGAGTTCAGGGGGCAAGGCTACACCTTC
-,TRBD2,TRBV11-3,TRBJ2-2,CASSPSTSGTGELFF,TGTGCCAGCAGCCCCTCGACTAGCGGCACCGGGGAGCTGTTTTTT
-,TRBD2,TRBV12-3/TRBV12-4,TRBJ2-2,CASSPGLAAYTGELFF,TGTGCCAGCAGTCCAGGACTAGCGGCATACACCGGGGAGCTGTTTTTT
-,TRBD2,TRBV12-3/TRBV12-4,TRBJ2-3,CASSLAGGPHTQYF,TGTGCCAGCAGCTTAGCGGGAGGGCCGCATACGCAGTATTTT
few,-,TRBV12-3/TRBV12-4,TRBJ1-5,CASSSGFYQPQHF,TGTGCCAGCAGTTCAGGGTTCTATCAGCCCCAGCATTTT
few,-,TRBV11-1,TRBJ2-7,CASSQGQSGTTYRQYF,TGTGCCAGCAGCCAAGGACAGTCCGGGACGACCTACCGGCAGTACTTC
once,-,TRBV19,TRBJ2-6,CASLKAGANVLTF,TGTGCCAGCCTTAAGGCTGGGGCCAACGTCCTGACTTTC
few,-,TRBV5-1,TRBJ1-5,CASSLAGVGQPQHF,TGCGCCAGCAGCTTGGCCGGAGTTGGACAGCCCCAGCATTTT
few,-,TRBV25-1,TRBJ2-6,CASSHLWGANVLTF,TGTGCCAGCAGTCACCTCTGGGGGGCCAACGTCCTGACTTTC
-,TRBD2,TRBV18,TRBJ2-6,CASSPRGSSGANVLTF,TGTGCCAGCTCCCCTCGCGGGAGCTCTGGGGCCAACGTCCTGACTTTC
-,-,TRBV7-3,TRBJ2-7,CASSLNKGYEQYF,TGTGCCAGCAGCTTAAACAAGGGGTACGAGCAGTACTTC
many,TRBD2,TRBV20-1,TRBJ2-3,CSASKTSGRDTQYF,TGCAGTGCTTCGAAGACTAGCGGGAGGGATACGCAGTATTTT
few,TRBD2,TRBV7-9,TRBJ2-5,CASSSSLAGVETQYF,TGTGCCAGCAGCTCGTCACTAGCGGGAGTAGAGACCCAGTACTTC
few,-,TRBV4-2,TRBJ2-5,CASSQGVNLGTQYF,TGTGCCAGCAGCCAAGGGGTCAACTTGGGGACCCAGTACTTC
many,-,TRBV20-1,TRBJ1-1,CSARGWGNTEAFF,TGCAGTGCTAGAGGGTGGGGGAACACTGAAGCTTTCTTT
many,-,TRBV7-9,TRBJ2-7,CASSSDWTPRTEQYF,TGTGCCAGCAGCTCCGACTGGACTCCAAGGACCGAGCAGTACTTC
few,-,TRBV10-3,TRBJ1-4,CAIQDPLRSEKLFF,TGTGCCATCCAAGATCCTCTTCGGAGTGAAAAACTGTTTTTT
few,-,TRBV6-5,TRBJ1-5,CASSYLAQPQHF,TGTGCCAGCAGTTACCTCGCCCAGCCCCAGCATTTT
-,-,TRBV7-8,TRBJ1-5,CASSLVMADGNQPQHF,TGTGCCAGCAGCTTAGTCATGGCGGACGGTAATCAGCCCCAGCATTTT
-,-,TRBV7-2,TRBJ2-7,CASSFGTLSYEQYF,TGTGCCAGCAGCTTCGGGACTCTATCCTACGAGCAGTACTTC
few,-,TRBV20-1,TRBJ2-2,CSARDRGLGDTGELFF,TGCAGTGCTAGAGATCGGGGGTTAGGCGACACCGGGGAGCTGTTTTTT
-,TRBD2,TRBV20-1,TRBJ2-1,CSADGLAGVSNEQFF,TGCAGTGCCGACGGACTAGCGGGCGTTTCCAATGAGCAGTTCTTC
-,-,TRBV6-2/TRBV6-3,TRBJ1-2,CASSRGGHGYTF,TGTGCCAGCAGTCGCGGGGGCCACGGCTACACCTTC
-,TRBD1,TRBV6-2/TRBV6-3,TRBJ2-4,CASSYRPRTGENIQYF,TGTGCCAGCAGTTACCGACCCAGGACAGGGGAAAACATTCAGTACTTC